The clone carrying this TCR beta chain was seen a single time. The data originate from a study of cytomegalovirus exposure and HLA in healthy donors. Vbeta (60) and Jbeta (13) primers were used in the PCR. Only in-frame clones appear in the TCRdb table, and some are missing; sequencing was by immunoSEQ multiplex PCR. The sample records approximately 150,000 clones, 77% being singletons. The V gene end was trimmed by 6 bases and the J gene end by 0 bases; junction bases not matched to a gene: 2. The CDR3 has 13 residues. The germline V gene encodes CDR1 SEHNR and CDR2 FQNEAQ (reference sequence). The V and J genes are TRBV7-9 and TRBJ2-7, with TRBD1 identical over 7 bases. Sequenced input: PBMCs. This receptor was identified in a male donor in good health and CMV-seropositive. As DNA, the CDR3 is TGTGCCAGCAGGGACAGGAGCTCCTACGAGCAGTACTTC. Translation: CASRDRSSYEQYF.